Presented here are 4 T cell receptor beta chains from one specimen sequenced in a study of spatial heterogeneity in lung cancer (dated by TCRdb to the late 2010s). In the paper's terms, the time point label means: sample taken at primary tumor resection. Without any cell sorting, TCR sequencing was performed on whole RNA extracted either from tumor and nontumor lung tissue or from cryopreserved PBMC samples. Library creation used 5' RACE. The reads were generated on a NextSeq 500. TCRdb ran its own pipeline on the public reads, namely fastp trimming at Q25 and MiXCR clone calling, and kept in-frame beta chains. Every CDR3 protein is listed once, alongside the most common genes and DNA of its rows. The sample table lists some 70,000 distinct CDR3 sequences, about 14% of them with a count of one. Clones ranked in the top ten supply more than 5.5% of the sample. The specimen comprised PBMCs, sampled at surgery. These receptors originate from a male donor with early-stage non-small cell lung cancer.

The CDR3: CASRRLTSGPYNEQFF. As DNA, the CDR3 is TGTGCCAGCAGGCGCCTGACTAGCGGTCCCTACAATGAGCAGTTCTTC. The chain uses TRBV2 and TRBJ2-1, with 9 bases matching TRBD2. Per germline, CDR1 SNHLY and CDR2 FYNNEI. V lost 6 bases to trimming and J lost 2 bases; unmatched junction nucleotides: 8. The CDR3 extends over 16 amino acids.

The rearrangement joins TRBV20-1 to TRBJ2-7; 7 positions agree with TRBD2. The CDR3 spans 14 residues. V shed 5 bases, J shed 2 bases, and the junction held 9 bases outside the gene matches. CDR1 and CDR2 from the germline V gene are DFQATT and SNEGSKA (reference sequence). Here the CDR3 reads CSAPWASGTYEQYF. In DNA, the CDR3 is TGCAGTGCTCCGTGGGCTAGCGGTACCTACGAGCAGTACTTC.

This clonotype was seen ten or more times. This chain links TRBV7-2 with TRBJ2-3, with TRBD2 matching over 8 bases. V dropped 3 bases and J dropped 4; count of bases not matched to a gene: 3. The CDR3 covers 14 residues. Germline lookup yields CDR1 SGHTA and CDR2 FQGNSA. The DNA for the CDR3 is TGTGCCAGCAGCTTGACTAGCGCCTCAGATACGCAGTATTTT. This codes for CASSLTSASDTQYF.

This clonotype has at least ten counts. The rearrangement joins TRBV29-1 to TRBJ2-3, with D unresolved. V was trimmed by 8 bases and J by 0 bases, leaving 6 bases between them. This CDR3 has 11 residues. Germline V lookup: CDR1 SQVTM, CDR2 ANQGSEA. CDR3 amino acids: CSHTSTDTQYF. The CDR3 nucleotides are TGCAGCCATACTAGCACAGATACGCAGTATTTT.